This T cell receptor beta chain was found in a study of T cell changes during pregnancy in multiple sclerosis. The CDR3 is made up of 16 amino acids. Trimming removed 0 bases from V and 8 bases from J; junction bases left unmatched: 10. CDR1 and CDR2 from the germline V gene are SGHTA and FQGNSA. The assay was immunoSEQ multiplex PCR, and TCRdb's table has in-frame clones only and misses some. The sample gives around 44,000 clones, approximately 90% of which show up once; 0.95% to 1.5% is in the top ten. This TCR was recovered from a female donor with multiple sclerosis, enrolled in a pregnancy study. The sequencing here drew on CD4+ T cells from peripheral blood mononuclear cells, taken in the second trimester of pregnancy. The V call is TRBV7-2, the J call TRBJ1-2; 9 bases match TRBD1. CDR3 coding DNA: TGTGCCAGCAGCTTAGCGCCCCCCGGGACAGGGCTGGGCTACACCTTC. The encoded protein is CASSLAPPGTGLGYTF.